This entry is about one TCR beta chain. This clone was seen a few times. Its antigen is not yet known. No base-level quality is on record; no much larger clone is a single base apart. Libraries came from the immunoSEQ multiplex PCR assay. A mixture of 60 forward primers for TCR Vbeta segments and 13 reverse primers for TCR Jbeta segments was used in the multiplex PCR. A multiplex PCR assay on genomic DNA amplified the CDR3 region of rearranged TCR beta genes. The Illumina HiSeq System was used to sequence the amplified TCR beta libraries as 87-base-pair reads. As for the original processing: A later analysis tallied around 87 million unique TCR beta chains across the approximately 670 repertoires, and approximately 9.9 million of those chains were shared by two or more donors. Raw reads were error-corrected and collapsed into unique sequences with a nearest-neighbor algorithm that merged closely related sequences to remove PCR and sequencing errors. CDR3 sequences were aligned to IMGT reference sequences to assign V, D and J gene segments. For a sequence to be retained, at least a six-nucleotide match to both a V gene segment and a J gene segment was required. Rearrangements were classified as productive when the CDR3 lacked stop codons and remained in frame with V and J, and all other rearrangements were classified as non-productive. CDR3 was defined by IMGT convention, running from the second conserved V-encoded cysteine to the conserved J-encoded phenylalanine. In an earlier analysis of around 640 of the donors, sequences lacking an unambiguous match to a single V gene segment were excluded. In an earlier analysis of roughly 500 of the donors, V segments were called functional above 56.7% productive rearrangements and were called segregating when the between-donor standard deviation exceeded 5%. A statistical classification framework was built to diagnose cytomegalovirus status from the catalog of TCR beta chain sequences. In a later analysis, TCR nucleotide sequences were compared against IMGT/GENE-DB human TR gene sequences so that V and J genes could be assigned. The TCRdist pipeline was used in a later analysis to assign CDR3 sequences and most-parsimonious VDJ recombination scenarios. In a later analysis, each TCR beta chain was defined by its CDR3 amino acid sequence together with its V-gene family, and reads lacking a unique V-gene family were excluded. In a later analysis, approximately 640 highly shared, low-generation-probability nucleotide sequences were removed to address suspected cross-contamination and a sequencing artifact. A later analysis calculated a clonal expansion index for each public chain from normalized within-repertoire ranks of inferred template counts. In a later analysis, generation probabilities were computed using a VDJ recombination model fitted to out-of-frame rearrangements, and the results were checked against IGoR. In a later analysis, TCR-TCR, TCR-HLA and TCR-CMV co-occurrence was scored with hypergeometric tests, and a repertoire-size bias correction was applied to TCR pairs. False discovery rates were estimated in a later analysis by permuting HLA or CMV assignments 20 times. In a later analysis, co-occurring TCRs were grouped using DBSCAN, with TCRdist sequence similarity added in when clustering inside HLA-allele-positive subsets. Repertoires with fewer than 30,000 or more than 120,000 public chains, plus five repertoires with anomalous nucleotide sharing, were excluded from co-occurrence clustering. Entries here come from immuneACCESS through TCRdb and include only in-frame sequences with V and J called. Some clones fail to appear in such tables; in the studies checked, an unresolved V gene covers under half of the shortfall, and the cause of the remainder is unknown. V and J calls plus clone size are reproduced from that table; the DNA served to infer D and trimming. The sample data list 200,000 or so clones, and approximately 80% of these were observed just once. The ten largest account for under 0.85% of the sample.

The record originates from a study of cytomegalovirus exposure and HLA in healthy donors (dated by TCRdb to about 2017). Study-level background: An earlier analysis of 587 of the donors reported 250 to 350 Gb of sequence data and 117 million unique TCR beta sequences obtained from some 200 million T cells. An earlier analysis of 587 of the donors applied high-throughput TCR beta sequencing to assess whether each TCR beta V gene segment acted as functional or pseudogenic. Donor age, sex, ethnicity and CMV serostatus were compiled alongside the repertoire data. Both class I and class II loci were covered by HLA typing, at four-digit resolution. Genome-wide SNP genotypes for about 65% of the roughly 670 donors were used in a later genetic analysis, which treated that subset as a discovery cohort. Approximately 300 gigabases of sequencing data and roughly 81 million unique TCR sequences made up an early release that covered several hundred HLA-typed donors. Among about 370 genotyped donors of the cohort, an average of roughly 230,000 unique TCR beta nucleotide sequences was sequenced per donor, of which 15% to 20% were non-productive. Along with the roughly 710-subject first cohort, a separate validation cohort of more than 90 different subjects was used. The number of typed donors differed by locus: about 620-640 for A, B, C, DRB1 and DQB1; approximately 520 for DQA1; approximately 600 for DPA1; and roughly 470 for DPB1. In a later analysis, previously published TCR beta repertoires from 500 to 750 donors were re-analyzed and high-resolution HLA genotyping was added so that TCR occurrence patterns could be studied. A handful of DR-DQ haplotypes were handled as single units for association and clustering because linkage in the cohort was strong. Of the roughly 400 genotyped donors, 70% to 90% were placed in the genetic ancestry cluster associated with self-reported Caucasian donors. The study aimed to test whether cataloging public T cell receptors could reveal signatures of past pathogen exposure. All discovery cohort repertoires had been generated on a single sequencing platform. High-throughput TCR immunosequencing, statistical association of individual TCRs with disease status, and machine learning were combined to predict cytomegalovirus infection status. In the later analysis, no new phenotypic data were used to find candidate immune exposures; instead, reliance was placed on TCR beta sequences and their occurrence across donors. The T cell repertoires of about 700 subjects were profiled by immunosequencing and related to cytomegalovirus serostatus.

In total, 630 or so healthy bone marrow donors made up the cohort. At the time of sampling, all cohort members were nominally healthy, though unrecorded immune exposures were likely present. The donor was CMV seronegative and belonged to the group of 380 or so seronegative cohort members. Each donor provided a peripheral blood sample, and peripheral blood mononuclear cells were used for TCR beta sequencing. Genomic DNA was extracted from the blood cell samples with the Qiagen DNeasy Blood Extraction Kit. General conclusions and limits of the study: Some 16 rarely observed V segments, including chromosome 9 orphons, were excluded from the earlier analysis of almost 600 of the donors because counts were too low. Correlated functional status among segregating V segments might be attributable to linkage disequilibrium, but an unknown experimental factor could not be ruled out. A later genetic analysis associated a missense DCLRE1C variant with V-gene and J-gene trimming of TCR beta chains, and an independent cohort replicated the association. Some IMGT-functional V segments, including TRBV6-2 and TRBV6-3, could not be told apart with the 87-base-pair reads, so those segments were excluded. The classifier was reported to diagnose cytomegalovirus status with high specificity and sensitivity in both the original cohort and the validation cohort. According to a later genetic analysis, donors in an Asian-associated ancestry cluster had fewer N-insertions in productive TCRs than the roughly 700-donor mean. A later analysis associated 17,000 or so TCR beta sequences with specific HLA alleles at a false discovery rate of 0.05. Only TCR beta chains were sequenced in this cohort, and the absence of alpha or paired-chain data limited detectable features. For the cohort, immune exposure information was limited to CMV serostatus. A further reported finding was that TCR beta sequences accurately predicted the HLA-A and HLA-B alleles for most subjects in the first cohort. According to a later analysis, TCR association rates differed among HLA loci, with DRB1 alleles showing the most associated TCRs and HLA-C alleles showing the fewest. A later analysis found that most CMV-associated TCR beta chains appeared HLA-restricted, with HLA associations seemingly driven largely by CMV exposure. Most TCR sequences were seen in very few donors, while some public TCRs were found in many individuals. A later analysis reported that several top co-occurrence clusters appeared linked to parvovirus B19, influenza, CMV and Epstein-Barr virus. The authors suggested that the approach could potentially be extended to other disease states and immunological phenotypes. Roughly uniform sequencing depth across donors was assumed in presence/absence analyses, although this assumption may not hold. A cluster of highly shared sequence variants was judged likely to be a technical artifact of the sequencing pipeline. Assigning TCR associations to individual alleles was difficult when HLA alleles, especially DR and DQ, strongly co-occurred. Three of the identified cytomegalovirus-associated TCR beta chains were confirmed in vitro to be specific for cytomegalovirus antigens. An earlier analysis of approximately 530 of the donors showed that most TCR beta V segments appeared in productive rearrangements either about 87% or about 30% of the time, which broadly matched IMGT annotations. The study gave a list of about 150 TCR beta chains associated with cytomegalovirus. In a later analysis, HLA-associated TCR beta chains were found to be more clonally expanded and to have lower generation probabilities than equally common non-associated chains. Because HLA typing was unavailable for some donors at each locus, only the typed subset was used in association tests.

V is cut back by 1 base and J by 7 bases, with 9 bases in the junction unmatched. In the germline V gene (reference sequence), CDR1 corresponds to SGHNT and CDR2 to YYREEE. Inclusive of the bounding cysteine and phenylalanine, the CDR3 is 16 residues long. Kept here is only the CDR3 DNA, which spans 48 bases and is read in frame from base 1. The V and J segments used are TRBV5-4 and TRBJ1-4; 8 central bases correspond to TRBD1. This sequence was found in a boy between 2 and 10 years old in good health and CMV-seronegative. Sequenced sample: PBMCs. The CDR3 region has the sequence CASSLFQGASSEKLFF. The DNA is TGTGCCAGCAGCTTGTTCCAGGGGGCTTCTAGTGAAAAACTGTTTTTT. Full variable domain (CDR3 extended with the reference TRBV5-4 and TRBJ1-4 proteins): ETGVTQSPTHLIKTRGQQVTLRCSSQSGHNTVSWYQQALGQGPQFIFQYYREEENGRGNFPPRFSGLQFPNYSSELNVNALELDDSALYLCASSLFQGASSEKLFFGSGTQLSVL.